This T cell receptor (beta chain) derives from a study of HIV-infected patients and healthy controls. Of note for this clonotype: A much more abundant neighbour one base away suggests this may be a read error.

TCRdb passed the 5' RACE reads through MiXCR, listing each CDR3 protein once. The sample has 18,000 or so distinct CDR3 sequences, around 20% seen once; the top ten hold roughly 31%. The sequencing sample was made of CD8+ T cells from blood. This sequence was found in a human donor in good health.

The CDR3 spells CASSLDQLGSTGELLF. CDR3 sequence (DNA): TGTGCCAGCAGTTTAGACCAACTCGGTAGCACCGGGGAGCTGTTATTT. The rearrangement uses TRBV28 and TRBJ2-2; TRBD2 might be the D (5 bases). The CDR3 consists of 16 residues. CDR1 and CDR2 from the germline V gene are MDHEN and SYDVKM.